The clone carrying this TCR beta chain was detected ten times or more. Its antigen is currently unknown. This sample was included in a study of Graves' ophthalmopathy and Graves' hyperthyroidism. Overall study findings and caveats: Ophthalmopathy progression prediction by the model yielded a sensitivity of more than 60% and a specificity of approximately 77%.

Trimming took 4 bases from V and 4 from J, leaving 11 bases between them. The CDR3 totals 14 residues. CDR1 is SEHNR and CDR2 is FQNEAQ in the germline V gene (reference sequence). The study amplified TCR beta CDR3 regions using RNA transcripts. First-round RT-PCR employed HTBI primers, with a second-round multiplex PCR after it. Each CDR3 protein is one row after TCRdb ran MiXCR on the multiplex PCR reads. This sample has 650,000 to 900,000 distinct CDR3 sequences, with around 40% found just once. Enrollment excluded any patients with other autoimmune diseases, uncontrolled infections, pregnancy or lactation.

This clonotype was sampled from an adult man with Graves' ophthalmopathy. Sequenced sample: peripheral blood. V usage is TRBV7-9 and J usage is TRBJ1-3; D is undetermined. CDR3 DNA: TGTGCCAGCAGCTCAAGGACCTTGGGAAACACCATATATTTT. It specifies CASSSRTLGNTIYF.